A selection of T cell receptor gamma chains follows, all from one sample in a study of γδ T cells in repeated Plasmodium falciparum infection. TCRdb re-called the multiplex PCR reads using CATT. Here the sample spans roughly 27,000 gamma-chain clones, 3% being singletons. Sequenced input: gamma-delta T cells from blood. The receptors were sampled from a pool of human donors (malaria-infected and uninfected, not separated). CDR3s include the opening cysteine and the closing phenylalanine or tryptophan. A row's size may be missing; if present it is once, few, many or a size class.

DNA: TGTGCCTTGTGGGAGGTTGGGCATAAGAAGCTCTTT; CDR3: CALWEVGHKKLF; J: TRGJ1/TRGJ2; size: many; V: TRGV9
DNA: TGTGCCACCTGGGACGTTTGCTTCAAAAAACTCTTT; CDR3: CATWDVCFKKLF; J: TRGJ1/TRGJ2; size: many; V: TRGV5
DNA: TGTGCCTTGTGGGAGGGGATGGAGAAACTCTTT; CDR3: CALWEGMEKLF; J: TRGJ1/TRGJ2; size: many; V: TRGV9
DNA: TGTGCCTTGTGGGAGGCCCACACCCCGAATTATTATAAGAAACTCTTT; CDR3: CALWEAHTPNYYKKLF; J: TRGJ1/TRGJ2; size: many; V: TRGV9
DNA: TGTGCCTTGTGGGAGCTATGTATGGAGAAACTCTTT; CDR3: CALWELCMEKLF; J: TRGJ1/TRGJ2; size: medium-sized; V: TRGV9
DNA: TGTGCCTTTTATTATAAGAAACTCTTT; CDR3: CAFYYKKLF; J: TRGJ1/TRGJ2; size: many; V: TRGV9
DNA: TGTGCCTTGTGGGAGGTGCCCCCACGACGCCCTAGAAAGAAGGTCTCTTATTATAAGAAACTCTTT; CDR3: CALWEVPPRRPRKKVSYYKKLF; J: TRGJ1/TRGJ2; size: many; V: TRGV9
DNA: TGTGCCACCCGGGACGGGCTCCCTTATTATAAGAAACTCTTT; CDR3: CATRDGLPYYKKLF; J: TRGJ1/TRGJ2; size: many; V: TRGV2
DNA: TGTGCTACCTGGGATGGGCCGAATTATTATAAGAAACTCTTT; CDR3: CATWDGPNYYKKLF; J: TRGJ1/TRGJ2; size: many; V: TRGV4
DNA: TGTGCCACGGGTTATAAGAAACTCTTT; CDR3: CATGYKKLF; J: TRGJ1/TRGJ2; size: many; V: TRGV4
DNA: TGTGCCACCTGGGACGGAGCGAAGAAACTCTTT; CDR3: CATWDGAKKLF; J: TRGJ1/TRGJ2; size: many; V: TRGV2
DNA: TGTGCCTTGTGGGAGGTGCATAATCATTATAAGAAACTCTTT; CDR3: CALWEVHNHYKKLF; J: TRGJ1/TRGJ2; size: medium-sized; V: TRGV9
DNA: TGTGCCACCTGGGACAGGCCTATTAAAACTGGTTGGTTCAAGATATTT; CDR3: CATWDRPIKTGWFKIF; J: TRGJP1; size: many; V: TRGV3
DNA: TGTGCCACCTGGGATGGGTTCGGGAAGAAACTCTTT; CDR3: CATWDGFGKKLF; J: TRGJ1/TRGJ2; size: many; V: TRGV4
DNA: TGTGCCTTGCGGGAGCCCATTAGTTATAAGAAGCTCTTT; CDR3: CALREPISYKKLF; J: TRGJ1/TRGJ2; size: many; V: TRGV9
DNA: TGTGCCACCTGGGACGGGCCGGAGAAACTCTTT; CDR3: CATWDGPEKLF; J: TRGJ1/TRGJ2; size: medium-sized; V: TRGV2
DNA: TGTGCCACCTGGGACGTCACCCTTTGGGGTTATAAGAAACTCTTT; CDR3: CATWDVTLWGYKKLF; J: TRGJ1/TRGJ2; size: many; V: TRGV2
DNA: TGTGCCACCTGGGACAGGCCCTCATGTCATTATAAGAAACTCTTT; CDR3: CATWDRPSCHYKKLF; J: TRGJ1/TRGJ2; size: many; V: TRGV3
DNA: TGTGCCTTGTGGGAGGAGCCATGGGATTATAAGAAACTCTTT; CDR3: CALWEEPWDYKKLF; J: TRGJ1/TRGJ2; size: many; V: TRGV9
DNA: TGTGCCACCTGGGACAGCCGGACGGTGGATAAGAAACTCTTT; CDR3: CATWDSRTVDKKLF; J: TRGJ1/TRGJ2; size: many; V: TRGV3
DNA: TGTGCCACCTGGGATAGGACGATTTATTATAAGAAACTCTTT; CDR3: CATWDRTIYYKKLF; J: TRGJ1/TRGJ2; size: many; V: TRGV8
DNA: TGTGCCTTGTGGGAGGTGCATCTTGATTATAAGAAACTCTTT; CDR3: CALWEVHLDYKKLF; J: TRGJ1/TRGJ2; size: many; V: TRGV9
DNA: TGTGCCTTGTGGGAGGTCCTGACCGTATTTTATTATAAGAAACTCTTT; CDR3: CALWEVLTVFYYKKLF; J: TRGJ1/TRGJ2; size: many; V: TRGV9
DNA: TGTGCCACCTGGGACGGATCCCCGAATTATTATAAGAAACTCTTT; CDR3: CATWDGSPNYYKKLF; J: TRGJ1/TRGJ2; size: many; V: TRGV2
DNA: TGTGCCACCTGGGATGGGCGAGCCTATTATAAGAAACTCTTC; CDR3: CATWDGRAYYKKLF; J: TRGJ1/TRGJ2; size: many; V: TRGV4
DNA: TGTGCCACCTGGGATGGGTATTATAAGAAACTCTTT; CDR3: CATWDGYYKKLF; J: TRGJ1/TRGJ2; size: medium-sized; V: TRGV4
DNA: TGTGCCACCTGGGACAGGCAGAATTATAAGAAACTCTTT; CDR3: CATWDRQNYKKLF; J: TRGJ1/TRGJ2; size: medium-sized; V: TRGV3
DNA: TGTGCCACCTGGGGAACCTATAAGAAACTCTTT; CDR3: CATWGTYKKLF; J: TRGJ1/TRGJ2; size: many; V: TRGV2
DNA: TGTGCCACCTGGGATGGCTTTCGCTATTATAAGAAACTCTTT; CDR3: CATWDGFRYYKKLF; J: TRGJ1/TRGJ2; size: many; V: TRGV4
DNA: TGTGCCACCTGGCCCGGAAAAAATTATTATAAGAAACTCTTT; CDR3: CATWPGKNYYKKLF; J: TRGJ1/TRGJ2; size: many; V: TRGV3
DNA: TGTGCCACCTGGGGCCCAACCCGGGGATTTAAACTCTTT; CDR3: CATWGPTRGFKLF; J: TRGJ1/TRGJ2; size: many; V: TRGV3
DNA: TGTGCCTTGTGGGAGGTGCGAAGGTATAAGAAACTCTTT; CDR3: CALWEVRRYKKLF; J: TRGJ1/TRGJ2; size: many; V: TRGV9
DNA: TGTGCCTTGTGGGAGGGACCTACTTATTATAAGAAACTCTTT; CDR3: CALWEGPTYYKKLF; J: TRGJ1/TRGJ2; size: medium-sized; V: TRGV9
DNA: TGTGCCTTGTGGGACCGTAATTCGAATTATTATAAGAAACTCTTT; CDR3: CALWDRNSNYYKKLF; J: TRGJ1/TRGJ2; size: many; V: TRGV9
DNA: TGTGCTACCTGGTCGTGGATAGGTTATAAGAAACTCTTT; CDR3: CATWSWIGYKKLF; J: TRGJ1/TRGJ2; size: many; V: TRGV4
DNA: TGTGCCACCTGGGAACGGTATACGTTC; CDR3: CATWERYTF; J: TRGJ1/TRGJ2; size: .; V: TRGV2
DNA: TGTGCCACCTGGGACAGGCTCCATTATAAGAAACTCTTT; CDR3: CATWDRLHYKKLF; J: TRGJ1/TRGJ2; size: many; V: TRGV3
DNA: TGTGCCACCTGGGACTATTGTTATAAGAAACTCTTT; CDR3: CATWDYCYKKLF; J: TRGJ1/TRGJ2; size: many; V: TRGV3
DNA: TGTGCCACCTGGGATGGGCCGGGTGGGAAACTCTTT; CDR3: CATWDGPGGKLF; J: TRGJ1/TRGJ2; size: many; V: TRGV4
DNA: TGTGCCACCTGGGCCAGGGGTGGGAAACTCTTT; CDR3: CATWARGGKLF; J: TRGJ1/TRGJ2; size: many; V: TRGV4
DNA: TGTGCCACCTGGGACAGGCAAGAGTCTAAGAAACTCTTT; CDR3: CATWDRQESKKLF; J: TRGJ1/TRGJ2; size: few; V: TRGV3
DNA: TGTGCCACCCAATATTATTATAAGAAACTCTTT; CDR3: CATQYYYKKLF; J: TRGJ1/TRGJ2; size: many; V: TRGV5
DNA: TGTGCCACCTGGGACGGCCCACGAAGGGATTATTATAAGAAACTCTTT; CDR3: CATWDGPRRDYYKKLF; J: TRGJ1/TRGJ2; size: many; V: TRGV5